The sample holds one count of the clone carrying this TCR beta chain. Trimming shortened V by 2 bases and J by 0 bases, and 11 bases separated the two germline ends. This CDR3 is built from 16 residues. Germline values: CDR1 MNHNS, CDR2 SASEGT. The sample belongs to a study of blood T cell repertoires in COVID-19. Sequenced by immunoSEQ multiplex PCR; TCRdb stores in-frame clones only, minus some. In the table there are 200,000 to 250,000 clones, about three quarters of which are singletons. The source is a woman in her 70s with acute or convalescent COVID-19. The chain combines TRBV6-1 with TRBJ1-3; D might be TRBD1 (6 bases). Sequenced material: peripheral blood. CDR3 nucleotide sequence: TGTGCCAGCAGTGAATTGGGGGCCCCCTCTGGAAACACCATATATTTT. This gives the protein CASSELGAPSGNTIYF.